The clone carrying this T cell receptor (beta chain) was observed at least ten times. This sample was taken from a study of low-dose radiotherapy and immunotherapy resistance in tumors. Study-wide context: Each fraction given to Cohort 2 every two weeks delivered 1 Gy, and the total reached 13 Gy over 26 weeks.

Covering alpha and beta chains, TRAV- and TRBV-specific primers were used for the first-strand cDNA. TCR amplification involved 15 to 20 PCR cycles with a constant-region primer and V-primer adapter. The authors amplified isolated mRNA by in vitro transcription. A single record per CDR3 protein comes from TCRdb applying MiXCR to the reads. The sample comprises about 89,000 distinct CDR3 sequences, 8% to 10% of which are singletons, and about 1% rests with the top ten. This CDR3 comprises 14 residues. Trimming shortened V by 7 bases and J by 2 bases, and 12 bases separated the two germline ends. In germline, CDR1 is MDHEN, CDR2 SYDVKM. Time point defined: before trial treatment. Donors were treated with nivolumab, ipilimumab, aspirin, and low-dose cyclophosphamide and radiotherapy.

The clonotype was recovered from a male donor with prostate cancer. The chain uses TRBV28 and TRBJ2-1; D possibly uses TRBD1 or TRBD2 (5 bases each). This sample comprised PBMCs, obtained before treatment. CDR3 sequence (DNA): TGTGCCAGCAATGTCCGGGACCCCTACAATGAGCAGTTCTTC. It encodes CASNVRDPYNEQFF.